Below are 29 T cell receptor beta chains sequenced from a single sample in a study of CD8 T cell repertoires and HIV-1 epitope variants. These receptors lack a known antigen. Some clones are missing from TCRdb's copy, which holds only in-frame ones; the method was immunoSEQ multiplex PCR. The table lists a few thousand clones, 69% of them singletons. Sequences were obtained from cultured CD8+ T cells derived from PBMCs. These receptors were obtained from a male donor with HIV.

The chain has TRBV5-1 and TRBJ2-7; 8 nucleotides match TRBD1. Germline CDR1 is SGHRS and CDR2 is YFSETQ. Trimming at V came to 4 bases and at J to 2 bases, leaving 2 bases not matched to a gene. CDR3 length: 13 residues. The CDR3 region has the DNA TGCGCCAGCAGCCCGACAGGGGCCTACGAGCAGTACTTC. Protein sequence: CASSPTGAYEQYF.

This chain joins TRBV6-1 and TRBJ1-5; D not resolved. Trimming removed 3 bases at V and 5 bases at J, with 8 bases between. CDR3 length: 13 amino acids. The germline gives CDR1 MNHNS, CDR2 SASEGT. CDR3 protein: CASSESWDQPQHF. The CDR3 DNA follows: TGTGCCAGCAGTGAGAGTTGGGATCAGCCCCAGCATTTT.

CDR3 protein: CASSLGAGGTEAFF. DNA for the CDR3: TGTGCCAGCAGTTTGGGGGCAGGGGGCACTGAAGCTTTCTTT. This rearrangement joins TRBV28 to TRBJ1-1; 7 positions agree with TRBD1. This CDR3 is 14 amino acids long. Trimming at V came to 3 bases and at J to 4 bases, leaving 5 bases not matched to a gene. Germline CDR1 MDHEN, CDR2 SYDVKM.

This clone was observed a handful of times. The CDR3 sequence: CASSSWTSGDTDTQYF. For the CDR3, the DNA is TGTGCCAGCAGTTCCTGGACTAGCGGGGACACAGATACGCAGTATTTT. The chain has TRBV6-5 and TRBJ2-3; the match to TRBD2 covers 12 bases. The V and J ends lost 4 bases and 2 bases, in that order; junction bases with no gene match: 4. The germline V gene has CDR1 MNHEY and CDR2 SVGAGI. The CDR3 sequence is 16 residues long.

V and J are TRBV28 and TRBJ2-7; possible D gene TRBD2, 7 bases. The CDR3 loop spans 17 amino acids. Per the germline V gene, CDR1 is MDHEN and CDR2 is SYDVKM. Trimming left V 4 bases short and J 6 bases short, with 25 bases between. The CDR3 DNA sequence: TGTGCCAGCAGTTCCCCCCTCCTGGCGGGGGCTCTTCTCGAGCAGTACTTC. Its protein is CASSSPLLAGALLEQYF.

The chain recombines TRBV25-1 with TRBJ2-5; 8 positions agree with TRBD2. CDR1 is MGHDK and CDR2 is SYGVNS in the germline V gene. V shed 0 bases and J 1 base; nucleotides not matched to a gene: 1. The CDR3 runs to 15 residues. The CDR3 coding sequence is TGTGCCAGCAGTGAATATGGGACTAGCCAAGAGACCCAGTACTTC. It yields the protein CASSEYGTSQETQYF.

This clone came up a few times. The chain carries TRBV13 and TRBJ2-1, with 10 positions matching TRBD2. The CDR3 runs 16 residues. V lost 5 bases and J lost 7; bases outside the gene matches: 11. Looked up from germline, CDR1 is PRHDT and CDR2 is FYEKMQ (reference sequence). CDR3 in DNA: TGTGCCAGCAGCATCAGCGGGAGGGACATGTTGAATGAGCAGTTCTTC. This sequence encodes CASSISGRDMLNEQFF. The variable domain in full, completed from reference TRBV13 and TRBJ2-1, reads AAGVIQSPRHLIKEKRETATLKCYPIPRHDTVYWYQQGPGQDPQFLISFYEKMQSDKGSIPDRFSAQQFSDYHSELNMSSLELGDSALYFCASSISGRDMLNEQFFGPGTRLTVL.

The chain combines TRBV28 with TRBJ1-3; 7 bases align to TRBD1. J lost 1 base, V lost 5 bases, and 2 bases had no gene match. Germline V CDR1 and CDR2: MDHEN, SYDVKM. This CDR3 spans 14 amino acids. CDR3 bases: TGTGCCAGCAGTCAGACAGGGTCTGGAAACACCATATATTTT. Translating it yields CASSQTGSGNTIYF.

By its share, this clone is large. V and J are TRBV19 and TRBJ2-7; 11 nucleotides line up with TRBD2. The germline CDR1 and CDR2 sequences are LNHDA and SQIVND (reference sequence). V lost 3 bases to trimming and J lost 4 bases; unmatched junction nucleotides: 5. CDR3 length equals 15 residues. The CDR3 DNA reads TGTGCCAGTAGTATCCGACTAGCGGGGATTTACGAGCAGTACTTC. Its translation is CASSIRLAGIYEQYF.

The genes are TRBV9 and TRBJ2-1; 7 bases align to TRBD2. The germline gives CDR1 SGDLS, CDR2 YYNGEE. The J segment lost 7 bases and the V segment lost 3 bases, leaving 7 bases of the junction unmatched. The CDR3 has 14 residues. The CDR3 here is CASSAGAGWNEQFF. The CDR3 nucleotides are TGTGCCAGCAGCGCCGGAGCGGGGTGGAATGAGCAGTTCTTC.

There are a few counts of this clone. The genes are TRBV27 and TRBJ2-7; TRBD1 aligns across 7 bases. Germline V gene sequence: CDR1 MNHEY, CDR2 SMNVEV (reference sequence). With V trimmed by 5 bases and J by 6 bases, 10 bases remained unmatched. This CDR3 region has 14 residues. The CDR3 region is CASSTETGVPEQYF. CDR3 DNA: TGTGCCAGCAGTACCGAAACAGGGGTACCCGAGCAGTACTTC.

The chain is built from TRBV5-4 and TRBJ1-6, with 7 nucleotides matching TRBD1. This CDR3 comprises 15 residues. The germline V gene has CDR1 SGHNT and CDR2 YYREEE (reference sequence). J gave up 7 bases and V 3 bases, and 7 bases lay outside the gene matches. The CDR3 loop reads CASSWDKGANSPLHF. The CDR3 DNA reads as TGTGCCAGCAGCTGGGACAAGGGGGCGAATTCACCCCTCCACTTT.

The chain has TRBV28 and TRBJ1-5, with unresolved D. Trimming stripped 1 base from V and 2 bases from J, with 6 bases between. The CDR3 is 14 residues long. In germline, CDR1 is MDHEN, CDR2 SYDVKM. The chain's CDR3 is CASSLSAGNQPQHF. The CDR3 nucleotides are TGTGCCAGCAGTTTATCAGCTGGCAATCAGCCCCAGCATTTT.

The chain is built from TRBV5-4 and TRBJ2-5; TRBD1 or TRBD2 may be the D gene (6 bases each). The CDR3 is 13 residues long. Trimming took 5 bases from V and 4 from J, leaving 12 bases between them. Germline V gene sequence: CDR1 SGHNT, CDR2 YYREEE (reference sequence). CDR3: CASSLQGGETQYF. The CDR3 DNA reads as TGTGCCAGCAGTTTACAGGGAGGAGAGACCCAGTACTTC.

The CDR3 protein is CASSKNRPSSYNEQFF. DNA for the CDR3: TGTGCCAGCAGCAAAAACAGGCCAAGCTCCTACAATGAGCAGTTCTTC. V is TRBV21-1 and J is TRBJ2-1; TRBD1 is the table's D call and was not checked against the DNA. TRBV21-1 is tagged as a pseudogene. The CDR3 covers 16 residues.

A few counts support this clone. The chain employs TRBV12-5 and TRBJ2-1; either TRBD1 or TRBD2 may supply D (5 bases each). Germline-derived CDR1 and CDR2 are LGHNT and FRNRAP. The CDR3 extends over 13 amino acids. V dropped 3 bases and J dropped 4 bases, with 7 bases sitting between them. CDR3 residues: CASGFGGYNEQFF. The CDR3 coding sequence is TGTGCTAGTGGTTTTGGGGGATACAATGAGCAGTTCTTC.

The chain links TRBV10-2 to TRBJ2-2; D possibly matches TRBD1 or TRBD2 (5 bases each). The CDR3 runs to 14 residues. In germline, CDR1 is WSHSY, CDR2 SAAADI. Trimming took off 7 bases at V and 6 bases at J, with 15 bases between the two ends. The CDR3 loop reads CASTTRGPPGELFF. CDR3 DNA: TGCGCCAGCACCACTAGGGGACCCCCCGGGGAGCTGTTTTTT.

This clone was counted a few times. V is TRBV27 and J is TRBJ1-4, with D perhaps matching TRBD1 (5 bases). Germline V gene data show CDR1 as MNHEY and CDR2 as SMNVEV (reference sequence). V shed 5 bases and J shed 3 bases, with 16 bases lying between them. CDR3 length: 16 residues. The CDR3 DNA follows: TGTGCCAGCAGTCCCCTAGCGGCAGGGTCTAATGAAAAACTGTTTTTT. This translates into CASSPLAAGSNEKLFF.

In its sample, this clone ranks as medium-sized. V is TRBV19 and J is TRBJ2-7, with a tentative D call TRBD1 (6 bases). The CDR3 consists of 15 residues. In germline, CDR1 is LNHDA, CDR2 SQIVND (reference sequence). V shed 1 base and J shed 4 bases, with 14 bases lying between them. The DNA for the CDR3 is TGTGCCAGTAGTATAGCTGGGGACACCCTATACGAGCAGTACTTC. Its protein product is CASSIAGDTLYEQYF.

This clone was found once. The rearrangement joins TRBV28 to TRBJ2-1; 8 bases line up with TRBD2. CDR3 length equals 11 residues. Germline lookup yields CDR1 MDHEN and CDR2 SYDVKM. V dropped 9 bases and J dropped 6; count of bases not matched to a gene: 1. The CDR3 sequence: CASGLANEQFF. DNA for the CDR3: TGTGCCAGTGGACTAGCCAATGAGCAGTTCTTC.

The gene calls are TRBV6-5 and TRBJ2-1; 8 bases agree with TRBD2. The J segment lost 9 bases and the V segment lost 5 bases, leaving 3 bases of the junction unmatched. This CDR3 is built from 12 residues. Germline-derived CDR1 and CDR2 are MNHEY and SVGAGI. CDR3 coding DNA: TGTGCCAGCAGTCCCGGGGGGGGTGAGCAGTTCTTC. This codes for CASSPGGGEQFF.

This clone was found a few times. The chain is built from TRBV27 and TRBJ1-4; no clear D. There are 14 residues in the CDR3. Trimming took 8 bases from V and 0 from J, leaving 10 bases between them. Germline loops: CDR1 MNHEY, CDR2 SMNVEV (reference sequence). CDR3 coding DNA: TGTGCCAGCGGAGTTTCAGCAACTAATGAAAAACTGTTTTTT. Its translation is CASGVSATNEKLFF.

The chain links TRBV28 to TRBJ2-7, with no clear D. Germline V CDR1 and CDR2: MDHEN, SYDVKM. This CDR3 contains 13 residues. V lost 1 base and J 6 bases, leaving 10 bases between the germline ends. The CDR3 spells CASSLFNTGEQYF. For the CDR3, the DNA is TGTGCCAGCAGTTTATTCAATACGGGCGAGCAGTACTTC.

CDR3 loop: CASSFVATNEQYF. The DNA for the CDR3 is TGTGCCAGCAGCTTTGTAGCGACAAACGAGCAGTACTTC. The chain combines TRBV7-9 with TRBJ2-7, with D possibly being TRBD2 (5 bases). Germline values: CDR1 SEHNR, CDR2 FQNEAQ (reference sequence). V lost 3 bases to trimming and J lost 5 bases, with 11 bases between them. The CDR3 is 13 residues long.

V is TRBV6-6 and J is TRBJ2-1; 10 nucleotides line up with TRBD2. Germline V gene data show CDR1 as MNHNY and CDR2 as SVGAGI (reference sequence). The V segment lost 5 bases and the J segment 5 bases; nucleotides outside the gene matches: 3. The CDR3 has 14 amino acids. The CDR3 bases are TGTGCCAGCAGTGGACTAGCGGCGAACAATGAGCAGTTCTTC. It translates to CASSGLAANNEQFF.

This chain uses TRBV6-1 with TRBJ1-4; 10 bases map to TRBD1. The V segment lost 4 bases and the J segment 5 bases; nucleotides outside the gene matches: 4. CDR1 is MNHNS, CDR2 SASEGT, per germline. CDR3 length: 15 residues. The DNA of the CDR3 is TGTGCCAGCAGTGCTAGGGGACAGGGGAATGAAAAACTGTTTTTT. Its protein product is CASSARGQGNEKLFF.

The rearrangement joins TRBV7-2 to TRBJ2-7; D is undetermined. Trimming removed 1 base at V and 5 bases at J, with 15 bases between. The V gene's germline CDR1 is SGHTA and CDR2 FQGNSA. The CDR3 runs 15 residues. The DNA of the CDR3 is TGTGCCAGCAGCTTAGTGCCCGAAGCCCCTCACGAGCAGTACTTC. Protein product: CASSLVPEAPHEQYF.

This clone has a single count. This chain connects TRBV19 to TRBJ1-4; D not certain. V gave up 6 bases and J gave up 8 bases, with 10 bases separating them. CDR3 length: 12 amino acids. Germline V gene data show CDR1 as LNHDA and CDR2 as SQIVND (reference sequence). The CDR3 bases are TGTGCCAGTAGGGACGGCGCGGAAAAACTGTTTTTT. The encoded protein is CASRDGAEKLFF.

The rearrangement links TRBV7-3 to TRBJ2-1; no clear D gene. Looked up from germline, CDR1 is SGHTA and CDR2 is FQGTGA. The V gene lost 1 base and the J gene lost 2 bases, with 9 bases spanning the gap. This CDR3 has 15 amino acids. Here the CDR3 DNA reads TGTGCCAGCAGCTTAATTACAACAGCCTACAATGAGCAGTTCTTC. This codes for CASSLITTAYNEQFF.